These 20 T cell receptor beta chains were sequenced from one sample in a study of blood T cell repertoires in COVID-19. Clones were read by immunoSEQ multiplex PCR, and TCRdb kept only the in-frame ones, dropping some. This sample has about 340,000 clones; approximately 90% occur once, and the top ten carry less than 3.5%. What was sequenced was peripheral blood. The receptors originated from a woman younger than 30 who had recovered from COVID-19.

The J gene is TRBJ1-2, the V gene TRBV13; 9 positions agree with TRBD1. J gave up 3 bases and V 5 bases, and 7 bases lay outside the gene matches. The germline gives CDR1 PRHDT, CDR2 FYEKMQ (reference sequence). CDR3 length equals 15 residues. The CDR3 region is CASSPRTGEDYGYTF. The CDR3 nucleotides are TGTGCCAGCAGCCCACGGACAGGGGAAGACTATGGCTACACCTTC.

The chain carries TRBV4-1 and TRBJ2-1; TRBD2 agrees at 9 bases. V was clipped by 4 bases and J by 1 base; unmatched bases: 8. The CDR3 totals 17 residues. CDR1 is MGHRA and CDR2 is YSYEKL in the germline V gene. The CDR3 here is CASSPDISGSSYNEQFF. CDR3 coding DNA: TGCGCCAGCAGCCCCGATATTAGCGGGAGTTCCTACAATGAGCAGTTCTTC.

CDR3 coding DNA: TGTGCCACTCCTAGCGGGAAGGAACGGGCAGATACGCAGTATTTT. Translation: CATPSGKERADTQYF. This rearrangement joins TRBV2 to TRBJ2-3, with 9 bases that match TRBD2. The germline gives CDR1 SNHLY, CDR2 FYNNEI. The length of the CDR3 is 15 residues. The V and J ends lost 10 bases and 4 bases, in that order; junction bases with no gene match: 12.

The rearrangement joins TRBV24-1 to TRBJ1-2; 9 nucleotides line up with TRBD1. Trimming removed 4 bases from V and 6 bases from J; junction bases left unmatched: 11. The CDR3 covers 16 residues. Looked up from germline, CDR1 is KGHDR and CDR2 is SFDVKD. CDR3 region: CATSEPWDRAIHGYTF. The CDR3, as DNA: TGTGCCACCAGTGAGCCATGGGACAGGGCGATCCATGGCTACACCTTC.

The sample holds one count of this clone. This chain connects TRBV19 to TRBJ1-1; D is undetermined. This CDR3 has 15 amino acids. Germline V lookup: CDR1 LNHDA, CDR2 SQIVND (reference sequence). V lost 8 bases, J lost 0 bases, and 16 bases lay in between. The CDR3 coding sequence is TGTGCCAGTGGGTCCTTAAGGAGAATGAACACTGAAGCTTTCTTT. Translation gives CASGSLRRMNTEAFF. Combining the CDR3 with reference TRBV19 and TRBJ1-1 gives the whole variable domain DGGITQSPKYLFRKEGQNVTLSCEQNLNHDAMYWYRQDPGQGLRLIYYSQIVNDFQKGDIAEGYSVSREKKESFPLTVTSAQKNPTAFYLCASGSLRRMNTEAFFGQGTRLTVV.

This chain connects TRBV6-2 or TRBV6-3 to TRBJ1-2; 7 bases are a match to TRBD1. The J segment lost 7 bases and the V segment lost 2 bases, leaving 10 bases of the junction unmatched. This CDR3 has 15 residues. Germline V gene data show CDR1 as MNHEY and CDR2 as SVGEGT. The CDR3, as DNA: TGTGCCAGCAGTTACGAGGGGGGACAGTATCTTGGCTACACCTTC. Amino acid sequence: CASSYEGGQYLGYTF.

The CDR3, as DNA: TGTGCCAGCAGCACAGGGTCGCGGTATGGCTACACCTTC. Its translation is CASSTGSRYGYTF. The J gene is TRBJ1-2, the V gene TRBV12-3 or TRBV12-4, with TRBD1 as a possible D gene (6 bases). V was cut by 6 bases and J by 5 bases, with 13 bases left in between. The CDR3 has 13 amino acids.

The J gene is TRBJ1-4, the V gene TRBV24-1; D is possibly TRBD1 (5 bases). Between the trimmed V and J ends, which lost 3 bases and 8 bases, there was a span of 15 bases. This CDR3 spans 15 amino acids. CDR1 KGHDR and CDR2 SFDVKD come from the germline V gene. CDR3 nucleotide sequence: TGTGCCACCAGTGATCCCCGCGAAGGGGCCGAAAAACTGTTTTTT. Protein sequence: CATSDPREGAEKLFF.

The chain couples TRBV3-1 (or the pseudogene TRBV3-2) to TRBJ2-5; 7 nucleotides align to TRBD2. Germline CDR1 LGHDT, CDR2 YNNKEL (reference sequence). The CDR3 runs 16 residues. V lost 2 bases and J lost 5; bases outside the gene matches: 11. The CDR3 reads CASSQRRLADGETQYF. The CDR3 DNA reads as TGTGCCAGCAGCCAACGGAGGCTAGCGGATGGGGAGACCCAGTACTTC.

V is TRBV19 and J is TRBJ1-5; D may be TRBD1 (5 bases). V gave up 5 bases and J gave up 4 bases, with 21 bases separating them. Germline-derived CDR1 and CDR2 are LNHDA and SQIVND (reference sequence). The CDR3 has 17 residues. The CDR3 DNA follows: TGTGCCAGTAGTGACGGGGGAGGGATAGCGTCTAATCAGCCCCAGCATTTT. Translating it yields CASSDGGGIASNQPQHF.

CDR3 in amino acids: CASSRGTGPPDTQYF. CDR3 DNA: TGTGCCAGCAGCCGCGGGACAGGGCCCCCAGATACGCAGTATTTT. V usage is TRBV6-5 and J usage is TRBJ2-3, with TRBD1 matching 9 bases. The germline V gene encodes CDR1 MNHEY and CDR2 SVGAGI. This CDR3 comprises 15 residues. Trimming cost V 6 bases and J 4 bases; bases outside gene matches: 8.

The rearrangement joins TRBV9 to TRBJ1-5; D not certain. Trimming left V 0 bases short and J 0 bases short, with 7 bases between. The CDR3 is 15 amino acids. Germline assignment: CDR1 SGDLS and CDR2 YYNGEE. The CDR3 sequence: CASSVGAASNQPQHF. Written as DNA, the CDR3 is TGTGCCAGCAGCGTAGGGGCAGCTAGCAATCAGCCCCAGCATTTT.

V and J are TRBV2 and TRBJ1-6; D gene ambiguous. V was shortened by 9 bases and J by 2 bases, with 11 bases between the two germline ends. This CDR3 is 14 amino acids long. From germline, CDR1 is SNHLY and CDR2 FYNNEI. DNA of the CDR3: TGTGCCAGTATTCGGGAAGCCTATAATTCACCCCTCCACTTT. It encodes CASIREAYNSPLHF. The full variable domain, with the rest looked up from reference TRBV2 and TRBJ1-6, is EPEVTQTPSHQVTQMGQEVILRCVPISNHLYFYWYRQILGQKVEFLVSFYNNEISEKSEIFDDQFSVERPDGSNFTLKIRSTKLEDSAMYFCASIREAYNSPLHFGNGTRLTVT.

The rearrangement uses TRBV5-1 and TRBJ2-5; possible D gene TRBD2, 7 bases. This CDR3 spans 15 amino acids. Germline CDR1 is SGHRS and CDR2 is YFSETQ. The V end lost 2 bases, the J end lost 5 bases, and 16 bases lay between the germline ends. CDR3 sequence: CASSFLTGRGETQYF. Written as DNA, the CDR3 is TGCGCCAGCAGCTTCCTTACAGGGAGGGGGGAGACCCAGTACTTC.

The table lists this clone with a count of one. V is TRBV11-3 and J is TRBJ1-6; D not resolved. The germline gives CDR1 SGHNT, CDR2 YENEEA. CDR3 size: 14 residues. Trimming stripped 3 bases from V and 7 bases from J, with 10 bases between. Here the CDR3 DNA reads TGTGCCAGCAGCTTGAGGGCCCCGAATTCACCCCTCCACTTT. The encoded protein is CASSLRAPNSPLHF.

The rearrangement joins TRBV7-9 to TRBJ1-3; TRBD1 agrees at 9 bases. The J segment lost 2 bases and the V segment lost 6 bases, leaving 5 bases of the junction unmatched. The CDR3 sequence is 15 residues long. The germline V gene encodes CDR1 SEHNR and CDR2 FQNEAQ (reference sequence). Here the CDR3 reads CASRPTGGPGNTIYF. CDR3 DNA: TGTGCCAGCAGACCGACAGGGGGTCCTGGAAACACCATATATTTT.

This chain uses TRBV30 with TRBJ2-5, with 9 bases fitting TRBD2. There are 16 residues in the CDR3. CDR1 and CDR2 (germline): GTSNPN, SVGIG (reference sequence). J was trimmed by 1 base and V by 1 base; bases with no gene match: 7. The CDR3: CAWSASSGIPQETQYF. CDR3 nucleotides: TGTGCCTGGAGTGCCTCTAGCGGGATACCCCAAGAGACCCAGTACTTC.

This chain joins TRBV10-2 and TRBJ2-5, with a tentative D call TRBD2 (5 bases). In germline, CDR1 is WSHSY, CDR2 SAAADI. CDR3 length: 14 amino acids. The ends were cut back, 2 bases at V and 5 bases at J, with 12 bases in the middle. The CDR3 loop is CASSEADPGETQYF. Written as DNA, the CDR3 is TGCGCCAGCAGTGAGGCGGACCCGGGGGAGACCCAGTACTTC.

The CDR3 DNA reads TGCGCCAGCAGCTTGACGACAGGGAATGAAAAACTGTTTTTT. Its protein is CASSLTTGNEKLFF. The rearrangement uses TRBV5-1 and TRBJ1-4, with 7 bases fitting TRBD1. CDR3 length: 14 residues. Germline V gives CDR1 SGHRS, CDR2 YFSETQ. V was pared by 1 base and J by 5 bases, with 2 bases of the junction left unmatched.

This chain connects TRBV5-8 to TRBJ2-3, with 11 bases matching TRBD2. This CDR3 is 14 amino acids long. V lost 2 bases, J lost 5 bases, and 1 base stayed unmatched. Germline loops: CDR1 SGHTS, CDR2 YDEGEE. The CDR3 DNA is TGTGCCAGCAGCTTCGGGACTAGCGGAGATACGCAGTATTTT. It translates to CASSFGTSGDTQYF.